This section outlines one T cell receptor (beta chain) sequence together with its context. Its target is unknown. This specimen includes other DNA sequences encoding the same CDR3. Trimming stripped 0 bases from V and 5 bases from J, with 6 bases between. CDR1 and CDR2 (germline): SGDLS, YYNGEE. The CDR3 sequence is 14 residues long. The sample comes from a study of T cell responses to AZD1222 COVID-19 vaccine. TCRdb's copy holds only in-frame clones and misses some; the assay was immunoSEQ multiplex PCR. The sample includes 130,000 to 150,000 clones, about 90% of them seen just once. Regarding the study as a whole: The study identified only six AZD1222 recipients as seropositive at baseline. An increase in Spike-specific TCR breadth and depth was observed after two AZD1222 doses. There were mostly white British donors and more females than males, and clonal diversity was possibly underestimated. Spike-spanning, vaccine-associated CD4 TCRs were dominant at 160-218 and 743-854.

The chain carries TRBV9 and TRBJ1-6; D unresolved. The source material was peripheral blood, sampled on day 0 of AZD1222 vaccination. The origin of this receptor is an adult in good health. Here the CDR3 DNA reads TGTGCCAGCAGCGTAGCCGGTGATAATTCACCCCTCCACTTT. This translates into CASSVAGDNSPLHF.